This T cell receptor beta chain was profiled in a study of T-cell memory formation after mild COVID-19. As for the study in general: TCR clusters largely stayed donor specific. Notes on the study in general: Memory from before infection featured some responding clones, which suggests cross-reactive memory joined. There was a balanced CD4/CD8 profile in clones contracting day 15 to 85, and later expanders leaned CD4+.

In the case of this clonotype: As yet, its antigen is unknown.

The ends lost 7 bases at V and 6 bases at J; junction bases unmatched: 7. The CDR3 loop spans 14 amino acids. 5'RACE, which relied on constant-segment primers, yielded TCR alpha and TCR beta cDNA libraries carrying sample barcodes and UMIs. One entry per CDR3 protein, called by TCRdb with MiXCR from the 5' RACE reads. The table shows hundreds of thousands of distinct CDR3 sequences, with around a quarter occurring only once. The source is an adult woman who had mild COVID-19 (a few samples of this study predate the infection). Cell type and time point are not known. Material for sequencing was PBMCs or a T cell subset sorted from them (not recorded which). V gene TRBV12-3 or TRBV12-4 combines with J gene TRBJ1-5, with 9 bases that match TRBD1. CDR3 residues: CASTITGGRQPQHF. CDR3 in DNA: TGTGCCAGCACCATAACAGGGGGCCGTCAGCCCCAGCATTTT.